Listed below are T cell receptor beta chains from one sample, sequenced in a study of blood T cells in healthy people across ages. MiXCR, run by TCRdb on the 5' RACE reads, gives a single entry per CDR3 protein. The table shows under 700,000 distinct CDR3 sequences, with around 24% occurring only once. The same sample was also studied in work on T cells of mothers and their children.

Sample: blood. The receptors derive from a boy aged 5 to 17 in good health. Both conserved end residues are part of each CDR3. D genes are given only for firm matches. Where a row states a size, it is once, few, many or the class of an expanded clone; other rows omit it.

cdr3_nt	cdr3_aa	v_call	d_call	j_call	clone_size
TGTGCCAGCAGCCCCTGGTCCGGGCCGGTTCGTCAAGATACGCAGTATTTT	CASSPWSGPVRQDTQYF	TRBV6-2/TRBV6-3	-	TRBJ2-3	-
TGTGCCAGCAGCTTAGTTGTAGACACCGGGGAGCTGTTTTTT	CASSLVVDTGELFF	TRBV7-9	-	TRBJ2-2	few
TGTGCCAGCAGCTCAGATGTGCCGGGGCAGAGATACAATGAGCAGTTCTTC	CASSSDVPGQRYNEQFF	TRBV7-9	-	TRBJ2-1	few
TGTGCCAGCAGCGTGGCAGCCAACTCTGGGGCCAACGTCCTGACTTTC	CASSVAANSGANVLTF	TRBV5-4	-	TRBJ2-6	-
TGCAGTGCTAGAGGTGGGACAGGGTTGAATGAGCAGTTCTTC	CSARGGTGLNEQFF	TRBV20-1	TRBD1	TRBJ2-1	-
TGCGCCAGCAAGCCTCGGCTTTCAACTAATGAAAAACTGTTTTTT	CASKPRLSTNEKLFF	TRBV5-1	-	TRBJ1-4	-
TGCAGCGTGAGTGGGAACACTGAAGCTTTCTTT	CSVSGNTEAFF	TRBV29-1	-	TRBJ1-1	many
TGTGCCAGCAGCTCGAGAAGGGGGGATGAAAAACTGTTTTTT	CASSSRRGDEKLFF	TRBV7-2	-	TRBJ1-4	few
TGTGCCAGCAGCTTAGGGTTCTACGGTCAAGAGACCCAGTACTTC	CASSLGFYGQETQYF	TRBV7-6	-	TRBJ2-5	-
TGCGCCAGCACCGGTGGGACAGGGAGTGGCAATGAGCAGTTCTTC	CASTGGTGSGNEQFF	TRBV5-1	TRBD1	TRBJ2-1	many
TGTGCCACCGCCGGGACAGGGGGAACAGATACGCAGTATTTT	CATAGTGGTDTQYF	TRBV24-1	TRBD1	TRBJ2-3	few
TGCGCCAGCAGCCAAGGGACAGGGGAACAGACCCAGTACTTC	CASSQGTGEQTQYF	TRBV4-3	TRBD1	TRBJ2-5	-
TGTGCCAGCAGCTTTGGGCAGGGGAATGAAAAACTGTTTTTT	CASSFGQGNEKLFF	TRBV7-2	-	TRBJ1-4	many
TGTGCCAGCAGCTTGGCACTTAACACCGGGGAGCTGTTTTTT	CASSLALNTGELFF	TRBV7-2	-	TRBJ2-2	few
TGTGCCATCAGTGAGTCGGCGGGAGCGGGGACAGATACGCAGTATTTT	CAISESAGAGTDTQYF	TRBV10-3	TRBD2	TRBJ2-3	-
TGCGCCAGCTCGAGCAACAGGGCGAGCTCCTACGAGCAGTACTTC	CASSSNRASSYEQYF	TRBV5-1	-	TRBJ2-7	many
TGCGCCAGCAAGCCTCCGACTCTCCAAGAGACCCAGTACTTC	CASKPPTLQETQYF	TRBV5-1	-	TRBJ2-5	few
TGTGCCAGCAGTGCCGTAGACGGCTGGGCCAACTTC	CASSAVDGWANF	TRBV6-2/TRBV6-3	-	TRBJ2-7	-
TGTGCCAGTAGTAAGACCCTTTACAACTATGGCTACACCTTC	CASSKTLYNYGYTF	TRBV19	-	TRBJ1-2	few
TGTGCCAGCAGATCCTTGAGCTCCTACAATGAGCAGTTCTTC	CASRSLSSYNEQFF	TRBV28	-	TRBJ2-1	-
TGCGCCAGCAGTGAAGGACAGGGGTGGAATCAGCCCCAGCATTTT	CASSEGQGWNQPQHF	TRBV10-2	TRBD1	TRBJ1-5	-
TGTGCCAGCAGTTCACCGGCCGGAAACACCATATATTTT	CASSSPAGNTIYF	TRBV28	-	TRBJ1-3	-
TGTGCCAGCGTGCGGGCAGATACGCAGTATTTT	CASVRADTQYF	TRBV28	-	TRBJ2-3	once
TGTGCCAGCAGTTTACTGGCCCAGAACACTGAAGCTTTCTTT	CASSLLAQNTEAFF	TRBV12-3/TRBV12-4	-	TRBJ1-1	-
TGTGCCAGCAGTTACACTCAGGGGACAGGGGGCTACGAGCAGTACTTC	CASSYTQGTGGYEQYF	TRBV6-2/TRBV6-3	TRBD1	TRBJ2-7	-
TGTGCCAGCAGTAGAAGGAGCGGGAGTTTGGGTGAGCAGTTCTTC	CASSRRSGSLGEQFF	TRBV28	TRBD2	TRBJ2-1	-
TGTGCCAGCAGCCTAATCGGAAGGGAGAGCTATGGCTACACCTTC	CASSLIGRESYGYTF	TRBV7-9	-	TRBJ1-2	-
TGTGCCAGTAGTATGCCTGGGCCCGGGAATGAGCAGTTCTTC	CASSMPGPGNEQFF	TRBV19	-	TRBJ2-1	few
TGTGCCAACAGAGAGGGGGCCCAAGAGACCCAGTACTTC	CANREGAQETQYF	TRBV6-1	TRBD1	TRBJ2-5	-
TGTGCCAGCAGTGAGATGGAACCTCCAAGCTTCTACGAGCAGTACTTC	CASSEMEPPSFYEQYF	TRBV25-1	-	TRBJ2-7	-
TGTGCCAGCAGTCTCGGGGATGTACTGAGCACAGATACGCAGTATTTT	CASSLGDVLSTDTQYF	TRBV12-3/TRBV12-4	-	TRBJ2-3	few
TGCAGCGCCGTCGAGGACGCAGCAGACGAGCAGTACTTC	CSAVEDAADEQYF	TRBV29-1	-	TRBJ2-7	few
TGCAGTGCTATGAGCGGGGGTGGTCGATTGGATACGCAGTATTTT	CSAMSGGGRLDTQYF	TRBV20-1	TRBD2	TRBJ2-3	few
TGTGCCAGCAGCGTAGGTGGCGGGGGGGGAGAGACCCAGTACTTC	CASSVGGGGGETQYF	TRBV9	TRBD2	TRBJ2-5	-
TGTGCCAGCAGAATAATCGGGACTGGCTACACCTTC	CASRIIGTGYTF	TRBV12-3/TRBV12-4	-	TRBJ1-2	-
TGCGCCAGCAGCTGGGGGACTAGCGGGAGAGAGACCCAGTACTTC	CASSWGTSGRETQYF	TRBV5-1	TRBD2	TRBJ2-5	-
TGCAGTGCTAGAGTTCCTGGACAGGGTAGGACTGAAGCTTTCTTT	CSARVPGQGRTEAFF	TRBV20-1	TRBD1	TRBJ1-1	-
TGTGCCAGCAGTCTCTCTAGCGGGAGGGCGCAGTTCTTC	CASSLSSGRAQFF	TRBV6-2/TRBV6-3	TRBD2	TRBJ2-1	-
TGTGCCAGCAGCCAAGGGACAGGGTTCTACGAGCAGTACTTC	CASSQGTGFYEQYF	TRBV7-6	TRBD1	TRBJ2-7	-
TGCAGTGCTAGTTCCCTCAGCTCCTACAATGAGCAGTTCTTC	CSASSLSSYNEQFF	TRBV20-1	-	TRBJ2-1	once
TGCAGTGCTACTCAGGGTACCGAGCAGTACTTC	CSATQGTEQYF	TRBV20-1	-	TRBJ2-7	-
TGTGCCAGCAGTAAGACGGGACGGAACAATGAGCAGTTCTTC	CASSKTGRNNEQFF	TRBV6-2/TRBV6-3	-	TRBJ2-1	-
TGTGCCAGCAGTACCCCAGGTCCAGCCATTCAGTACTTC	CASSTPGPAIQYF	TRBV28	-	TRBJ2-4	-
TGTGCCACCAGTGGAGGGGGGTCCCAAGGCGATGAGCAGTTCTTC	CATSGGGSQGDEQFF	TRBV10-3	-	TRBJ2-1	-
TGCAGTGCACTAGACAGGACTAATGAAAAACTGTTTTTT	CSALDRTNEKLFF	TRBV20-1	-	TRBJ1-4	few
TGCGCCAGCAGCCAACTTCCCGGGACAGGGAATGAGCAGTTCTTC	CASSQLPGTGNEQFF	TRBV4-3	TRBD1	TRBJ2-1	-
TGTGCCAGCAGTTCGGAACGCGGGCTCCCTGAAGCTTTCTTT	CASSSERGLPEAFF	TRBV27	-	TRBJ1-1	-
TGTGCCAGCAGCTCAGCAGGGGGCAGCAATCAGCCCCAGCATTTT	CASSSAGGSNQPQHF	TRBV7-2	TRBD1	TRBJ1-5	few
TGCGCCAGCAGCTTTACGTCGGGAGGGGGGAATGAGCAGTTCTTC	CASSFTSGGGNEQFF	TRBV5-1	TRBD2	TRBJ2-1	many
TGCAGCGTTTGGGGGGGTGTCGGCTATGGCTACGCCTTC	CSVWGGVGYGYAF	TRBV29-1	-	TRBJ1-2	-
TGCGCCAGCAGCTTGGTTTACGGGGGGAGGGATGAGCAGTTCTTC	CASSLVYGGRDEQFF	TRBV5-1	TRBD2	TRBJ2-1	few
TGCGCCAGCAGTTACGTACTAGCGGGAGGGCCAATAACATCCACAGATACGCAGTATTTT	CASSYVLAGGPITSTDTQYF	TRBV5-1	TRBD2	TRBJ2-3	many
TGTGCCAGCAGTTCCCACAGGGGGCCGAACACTGAAGCTTTCTTT	CASSSHRGPNTEAFF	TRBV6-6	TRBD1	TRBJ1-1	-
TGCAGTGCTAATAAGCCCGGGACAGGGGAACACTGCGAGCAGTACTTC	CSANKPGTGEHCEQYF	TRBV20-1	TRBD1	TRBJ2-7	few
TGTGCCAGCAGCTTAGGCGGTAGCCGGTACTTC	CASSLGGSRYF	TRBV7-2	-	TRBJ2-7	-
TGCGCCAGCAGCCAAGAGCGACCGGCCCAGCCAGCCGGGCAGCTGTTTTTT	CASSQERPAQPAGQLFF	TRBV4-3	-	TRBJ2-2	-
TGCGCCAGCAGCAAGGACCCCTTCACTGAAGCTTTCTTT	CASSKDPFTEAFF	TRBV5-1	-	TRBJ1-1	few
TGTGCCAGCAACCCGGTCCTCCTTAAGTACTTC	CASNPVLLKYF	TRBV6-1	-	TRBJ2-4	-
TGCAGTGCTAGCCCCAGGGGAGAGACCCAGTACTTC	CSASPRGETQYF	TRBV20-1	-	TRBJ2-5	-